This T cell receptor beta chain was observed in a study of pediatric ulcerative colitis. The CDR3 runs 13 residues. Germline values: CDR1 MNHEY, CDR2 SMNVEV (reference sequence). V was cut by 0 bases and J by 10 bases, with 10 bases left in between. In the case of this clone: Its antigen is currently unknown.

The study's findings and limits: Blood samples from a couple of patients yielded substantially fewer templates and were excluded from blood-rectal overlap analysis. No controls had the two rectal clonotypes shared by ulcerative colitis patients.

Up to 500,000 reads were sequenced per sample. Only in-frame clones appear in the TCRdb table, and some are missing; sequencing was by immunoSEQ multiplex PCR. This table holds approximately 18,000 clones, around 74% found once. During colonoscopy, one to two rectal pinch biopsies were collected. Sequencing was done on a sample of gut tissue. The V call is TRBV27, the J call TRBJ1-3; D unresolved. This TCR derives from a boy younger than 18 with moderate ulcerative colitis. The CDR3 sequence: CASSLSAKGTIYF. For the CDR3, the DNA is TGTGCCAGCAGTTTATCCGCGAAAGGGACCATATATTTT.